Below are 20 T cell receptor beta chains sequenced from a single sample in a study of human T cells and chemical hapten exposure. From the RACE reads, TCRdb called clonotypes with MiXCR, one entry per CDR3 protein. The sample holds some 400,000 distinct CDR3 sequences, approximately 5% seen once. Sample time point: pre-sensitization, week 0. Indicated treatment: therapeutic diphenylcyclopropenone sensitization with weekly scalp DPC. The sequencing used whole blood, collected in connection with sensitization to the hapten diphenylcyclopropenone (DPC). Receptor source: a woman in her fifties or sixties with alopecia areata. Some clones in this sample may be carry-over from other donors' samples.

The chain uses TRBV4-1 and TRBJ2-3; unclear D gene. The CDR3 sequence is 16 residues long. The V end lost 0 bases, the J end lost 4 bases, and 14 bases lay between the germline ends. CDR1 is MGHRA, CDR2 YSYEKL, per germline. CDR3 DNA: TGCGCCAGCAGCCAAGAGGTAACTGGGCGAGCAGATACGCAGTATTTT. This sequence encodes CASSQEVTGRADTQYF.

This clonotype was seen once. The rearrangement uses TRBV27 and TRBJ1-6; 7 nucleotides agree with TRBD1. Germline CDR1 and CDR2: MNHEY and SMNVEV (reference sequence). CDR3 length equals 13 residues. Germline trimming cut 8 bases from V and 9 bases from J; bases unmatched to any gene: 7. The CDR3 loop reads CASGYTGVSPLHF. In DNA form, the CDR3 reads TGTGCCAGCGGATATACAGGGGTTTCACCCCTCCACTTT.

This clonotype was observed a few times. The rearrangement joins TRBV12-3 or TRBV12-4 to TRBJ2-1; the match to TRBD2 covers 12 bases. The trim removed 7 bases at V and 0 bases at J, leaving 7 bases unmatched. This CDR3 is built from 17 residues. The CDR3: CASKGLAGPHSYNEQFF. CDR3 nucleotides: TGTGCCAGCAAAGGACTAGCGGGGCCCCACTCCTACAATGAGCAGTTCTTC.

This sequence joins TRBV7-9 and TRBJ1-1; D remains ambiguous. Trimming removed 5 bases from V and 3 bases from J, with 16 bases in between. The CDR3 is made up of 15 amino acids. The germline V gene encodes CDR1 SEHNR and CDR2 FQNEAQ (reference sequence). The CDR3 spells CASSPPVRVDTEAFF. Written as DNA, the CDR3 is TGTGCCAGCAGCCCCCCCGTGAGAGTAGACACTGAAGCTTTCTTT.

This clonotype was detected only a few times. This chain connects TRBV12-3 or TRBV12-4 to TRBJ2-3, with D perhaps matching TRBD2 (7 bases). V lost 6 bases and J 3 bases, leaving 16 bases between the germline ends. CDR3 length equals 15 residues. DNA of the CDR3: TGTGCCAGCAGGAGGGGGACTACCCAAACAGATACGCAGTATTTT. Translation gives CASRRGTTQTDTQYF.

This clonotype has ten or more counts. This sequence joins TRBV7-9 and TRBJ1-1, with a tentative D call TRBD1 (5 bases). From germline, CDR1 is SEHNR and CDR2 FQNEAQ (reference sequence). V shed 6 bases and J shed 4 bases, with 15 bases lying between them. CDR3 length: 14 residues. Here the CDR3 reads CASSRRDRGTEAFF. The CDR3 nucleotides read TGTGCCAGCAGTCGCAGGGACCGGGGCACTGAAGCTTTCTTT.

This clonotype was counted many times. V usage is TRBV18 and J usage is TRBJ2-7, with TRBD1 matching over 8 bases. CDR1 and CDR2 (germline): KGHSH, LQKENI. Trimming removed 1 base from V and 3 bases from J; junction bases left unmatched: 2. CDR3 length: 14 residues. CDR3 region: CASSPRQGNYEQYF. CDR3 DNA: TGTGCCAGCTCACCACGACAGGGGAACTACGAGCAGTACTTC.

This clonotype occurred many times. This chain links TRBV28 with TRBJ1-1; D remains unclear. Trimming pared 0 bases from V and 10 bases from J, leaving 18 bases between. The CDR3 has 15 amino acids. Per germline, CDR1 MDHEN and CDR2 SYDVKM. This CDR3 reads CASSLWSEEISGAFF. The DNA for the CDR3 is TGTGCCAGCAGTTTATGGTCGGAGGAGATTTCGGGAGCTTTCTTT. Full variable domain (missing parts from reference TRBV28 and TRBJ1-1): DVKVTQSSRYLVKRTGEKVFLECVQDMDHENMFWYRQDPGLGLRLIYFSYDVKMKEKGDIPEGYSVSREKKERFSLILESASTNQTSMYLCASSLWSEEISGAFFGQGTRLTVV.

The rearrangement links TRBV18 to TRBJ2-7; 7 bases fit TRBD2. Germline V gene lookup returns CDR1 KGHSH and CDR2 LQKENI. This CDR3 region has 14 residues. The CDR3 region has the DNA TGTTCGACGGGGGGATCCCCACACGGTGCGGAGCAGTACTTC. It translates to CSTGGSPHGAEQYF.

This clonotype was recorded at least ten times. This sequence joins TRBV29-1 and TRBJ2-1, with 12 positions matching TRBD2. J lost 4 bases, V lost 6 bases, and 7 bases had no gene match. In germline, CDR1 is SQVTM, CDR2 ANQGSEA. The CDR3 is made up of 15 amino acids. The chain's CDR3 is CSVDPGTSGYNEQFF. CDR3 nucleotide sequence: TGCAGCGTGGATCCCGGGACTAGCGGGTACAATGAGCAGTTCTTC.

This clonotype came up many times. In DNA, the CDR3 is TGCAGTGGGCGGGATAGCTCCTACGAGCAGTACTTC. This sequence encodes CSGRDSSYEQYF. The V and J genes are TRBV20-1 and TRBJ2-7, with a possible D match to TRBD2 (6 bases). V was clipped by 7 bases and J by 0 bases, with 10 bases between them. CDR1 DFQATT and CDR2 SNEGSKA come from the germline V gene (reference sequence). The CDR3 is 12 residues long.

The chain employs TRBV24-1 and TRBJ1-6; the match to TRBD1 covers 10 bases. The V and J ends lost 4 bases and 9 bases, in that order; junction bases with no gene match: 14. Germline CDR1 reads KGHDR; CDR2 reads SFDVKD. The CDR3 consists of 18 residues. The CDR3 nucleotides are TGTGCCACCAGTGAACCAACCGGGACAGGGGTCGTCGGTTCACCCCTCCACTTT. Protein sequence: CATSEPTGTGVVGSPLHF.

This clonotype was seen a few times. J is TRBJ1-1 and V is TRBV11-2, with a possible D match to TRBD1 (5 bases). V lost 3 bases to trimming and J lost 6 bases, with 8 bases between them. The CDR3 spans 12 residues. Germline CDR1 is SGHAT and CDR2 is FQNNGV. CDR3 region: CASSFQGAEAFF. CDR3 bases: TGTGCCAGCAGCTTTCAGGGCGCTGAAGCTTTCTTT.

This clonotype was detected ten times or more. The chain joins TRBV11-2 to TRBJ2-1, with no clear D. CDR1 and CDR2 (germline): SGHAT, FQNNGV. This CDR3 spans 14 amino acids. Trimming left V 4 bases short and J 4 bases short, with 11 bases between. The CDR3, as DNA: TGTGCCAGCAGCTCTATTCGTGTTTACAATGAGCAGTTCTTC. Translation gives CASSSIRVYNEQFF.

The V gene is TRBV28, the J gene TRBJ1-1; possibly TRBD1 for D (5 bases). The CDR3 covers 15 residues. Trimming removed 3 bases at V and 10 bases at J, with 21 bases between. The germline CDR1 and CDR2 sequences are MDHEN and SYDVKM. CDR3 sequence (DNA): TGTGCCAGCAGTTTCCGGGACGGGGTGAGAGTTGGAGCTTTCTTT. As protein: CASSFRDGVRVGAFF.

This clonotype has ten or more counts. This chain connects TRBV5-1 to TRBJ2-5; tentatively, D is TRBD1 (5 bases). Germline V gene sequence: CDR1 SGHRS, CDR2 YFSETQ. This CDR3 region has 14 residues. V was cut by 0 bases and J by 1 base, with 7 bases left in between. The CDR3 nucleotides read TGCGCCAGCAGCTTGGTTCAGGGCCAAGAGACCCAGTACTTC. It codes for CASSLVQGQETQYF. The full variable domain, in which reference TRBV5-1 and TRBJ2-5 provide the parts outside the CDR3, is KAGVTQTPRYLIKTRGQQVTLSCSPISGHRSVSWYQQTPGQGLQFLFEYFSETQRNKGNFPGRFSGRQFSNSRSEMNVSTLELGDSALYLCASSLVQGQETQYFGPGTRLLVL.

This clonotype was recorded many times. J is TRBJ1-1 and V is TRBV6-6; D call uncertain. The V end was cut by 2 bases, the J end by 6 bases, with 13 bases between. CDR3 length equals 14 residues. Per germline, CDR1 MNHNY and CDR2 SVGAGI (reference sequence). CDR3 sequence: CASSYRARESEAFF. DNA of the CDR3: TGTGCCAGCAGTTACCGCGCTAGAGAATCTGAAGCTTTCTTT.

The rearrangement joins TRBV5-5 to TRBJ1-1; no definite D call. This CDR3 is 15 amino acids long. Per germline, CDR1 SGHKS and CDR2 YYEKEE (reference sequence). Trimming removed 0 bases at V and 2 bases at J, with 11 bases between. Written as DNA, the CDR3 is TGTGCCAGCAGCTTGGCCGCGGGGATCAACACTGAAGCTTTCTTT. Translated, it gives CASSLAAGINTEAFF.

The rearrangement uses TRBV28 and TRBJ1-2, with 7 nucleotides matching TRBD1. Losses at the gene ends were 5 bases for V and 5 bases for J; bases not matched to a gene: 26. This CDR3 contains 20 residues. CDR1 MDHEN and CDR2 SYDVKM come from the germline V gene. CDR3 sequence reads: CASSHPGLLFAGTDRYGYTF. CDR3 in DNA: TGTGCCAGCAGTCACCCCGGGCTGCTTTTTGCCGGGACAGATAGATATGGCTACACCTTC.

The chain couples TRBV20-1 to TRBJ2-7; 7 bases align to TRBD2. Germline CDR1 DFQATT, CDR2 SNEGSKA (reference sequence). This CDR3 spans 14 amino acids. V lost 0 bases, J lost 5 bases, and 7 bases stayed unmatched. This chain's CDR3 is CSARDLGGTDEQYF. CDR3 in DNA: TGCAGTGCTAGAGATCTCGGGGGGACTGACGAGCAGTACTTC.